Below, 8 T cell receptor beta chains from the same sample are listed, as sequenced in a study of CD8 T cells in ankylosing spondylitis. Each CDR3 protein gets one entry after TCRdb re-called the 5' RACE reads with MiXCR. The table shows 200,000 to 300,000 distinct CDR3 sequences, with under 35% occurring only once. The sample consisted of blood, either unsorted or a sorted T cell fraction (not recorded which). The source is a male donor with ankylosing spondylitis or in good health (not recorded which).

The chain recombines TRBV7-8 with TRBJ2-3, with unresolved D. Trimming removed 1 base from V and 0 bases from J, with 8 bases in between. The CDR3 totals 15 residues. Germline assignment: CDR1 SGHVS and CDR2 FQNEAQ. CDR3 loop: CASSLGVRSTDTQYF. The CDR3 DNA is TGTGCCAGCAGCTTAGGGGTCAGGAGCACAGATACGCAGTATTTT.

This clonotype has just a few counts. This chain links TRBV6-1 with TRBJ1-4, with a tentative D call TRBD1 (6 bases). From germline, CDR1 is MNHNS and CDR2 SASEGT. Trimming cost V 11 bases and J 8 bases, with 18 bases left between them. The CDR3 sequence is 13 residues long. The CDR3 DNA sequence: TGTGCCTGTAGGGGGGGGCCGGGCGAAAAACTGTTTTTT. Translating gives CACRGGPGEKLFF.

The chain employs TRBV7-9 and TRBJ2-7; 9 positions match TRBD1. The CDR3 is 15 residues long. Germline V gene lookup returns CDR1 SEHNR and CDR2 FQNEAQ (reference sequence). V shed 5 bases and J 7 bases; nucleotides not matched to a gene: 12. CDR3 DNA: TGTGCCAGCAGCCCCGGGACAGGGTACCTCTGGGAGCAGTACTTC. Translation gives CASSPGTGYLWEQYF.

This clonotype was seen a handful of times. The J gene is TRBJ2-3, the V gene TRBV10-2, with TRBD1 identical over 9 bases. V shed 3 bases and J 2 bases; nucleotides not matched to a gene: 6. The germline CDR1 and CDR2 sequences are WSHSY and SAAADI. The CDR3 totals 16 residues. CDR3 in amino acids: CASSDLTGGFTDTQYF. Here the CDR3 DNA reads TGCGCCAGCAGTGACCTGACAGGGGGTTTCACAGATACGCAGTATTTT.

The genes are TRBV5-1 and TRBJ2-3, with 7 bases that match TRBD2. The J segment lost 0 bases and the V segment lost 10 bases, leaving 8 bases of the junction unmatched. CDR3 length equals 14 residues. CDR1 is SGHRS and CDR2 is YFSETQ in the germline V gene. The CDR3 DNA follows: TGCGCCGGAAGGCTAGCGGAGAGCACAGATACGCAGTATTTT. Translating gives CAGRLAESTDTQYF. The whole variable domain, filled in from reference TRBV5-1 and TRBJ2-3, reads KAGVTQTPRYLIKTRGQQVTLSCSPISGHRSVSWYQQTPGQGLQFLFEYFSETQRNKGNFPGRFSGRQFSNSRSEMNVSTLELGDSALYLCAGRLAESTDTQYFGPGTRLTVL.

This clonotype was found a few times. The V and J genes are TRBV9 and TRBJ2-7; D may be TRBD1 (6 bases). Germline CDR1 reads SGDLS; CDR2 reads YYNGEE. V was pared by 4 bases and J by 5 bases, with 10 bases between. The CDR3 is 12 residues long. For the CDR3, the DNA is TGTGCCAGCAGCCCCCGGGACAACGAGCAGTACTTC. Its protein product is CASSPRDNEQYF.

This clonotype came up a few times. The CDR3 nucleotides are TGCGCCAGTAAACTTGGCGGAGCCCAGGTCGAGCAGTACTTC. This gives the protein CASKLGGAQVEQYF. The chain has TRBV5-1 and TRBJ2-7; D unclear. V was pared by 8 bases and J by 6 bases, with 21 bases between. Germline V CDR1 and CDR2: SGHRS, YFSETQ. This CDR3 spans 14 amino acids.

This clonotype was observed a few times. The chain is built from TRBV20-1 and TRBJ1-1; a weak D match, TRBD1 (6 bases). V lost 6 bases, J lost 0 bases, and 14 bases lay in between. Germline V gene data show CDR1 as DFQATT and CDR2 as SNEGSKA (reference sequence). This CDR3 has 14 amino acids. The CDR3 region is CSATAGALNTEAFF. In DNA form, the CDR3 reads TGCAGTGCCACCGCGGGGGCTCTGAACACTGAAGCTTTCTTT.